This T cell receptor (beta chain) was recorded in a study of cytomegalovirus exposure and HLA in healthy donors (dated by TCRdb to 2016 to 2017). Turning to the overall study: According to an earlier analysis of around 600 of the donors, roughly 180 million T cells yielded some 120 million unique TCR beta sequences and around 300 Gb of sequence data. High-throughput TCR immunosequencing, statistical association of individual TCRs with disease status, and machine learning were combined to predict cytomegalovirus infection status. In a later genetic analysis, genome-wide SNP genotypes for about three fifths of the 666 donors were used, and that subset was treated as a discovery cohort. The genetic ancestry cluster associated with self-reported Caucasian donors included around four fifths of the approximately 400 genotyped donors. Because of strong linkage in the cohort, five DR-DQ haplotypes were treated as single units for association and clustering. In the later analysis, no new phenotypic data were used to find candidate immune exposures; instead, reliance was placed on TCR beta sequences and their occurrence across donors. Approximately 310 gigabases of sequencing data and roughly 90 million unique TCR sequences were included in an early release covering roughly 700 HLA-typed donors. A later analysis re-examined previously published TCR beta repertoires from hundreds of donors and added high-resolution HLA genotyping to investigate patterns of TCR occurrence. Every repertoire in the discovery cohort had been generated on one and the same sequencing platform. Class I and class II HLA loci were covered by the typing at four-digit resolution. Among about 410 genotyped donors of the cohort, an average of about 240,000 unique TCR beta nucleotide sequences was sequenced per donor, of which roughly 18% were non-productive. To decide whether each TCR beta V gene segment behaved as functional or pseudogenic, an earlier analysis of fewer than 750 of the donors relied on high-throughput TCR beta sequencing. The study aimed to test whether signatures of past pathogen exposure could be identified by cataloging public T cell receptors. The number of typed donors differed by locus: roughly 629-630 for A, B, C, DRB1 and DQB1; some 500 for DQA1; approximately 600 for DPA1; and roughly 490 for DPB1. In addition to the first cohort of 666 subjects, a separate validation cohort of approximately 130 different subjects was used. Using immunosequencing, the study profiled T cell repertoires from 666 subjects and related those repertoires to cytomegalovirus serostatus. Alongside the repertoire data, information on donor age, sex, ethnicity and CMV serostatus was compiled. What the study reported, not specific to this receptor: In this cohort, only TCR beta chains were sequenced, and detectable features were limited by the absence of alpha or paired-chain data. Because the 87-base-pair reads could not distinguish some IMGT-functional V segments, including TRBV6-2 and TRBV6-3, those segments were excluded. A later genetic analysis reported fewer N-insertions in productive TCRs among donors in an Asian-associated ancestry cluster than the roughly 700-donor mean. Most TCR sequences were seen in very few donors, while some public TCRs were found in many individuals. In a later analysis, around 17,000 TCR beta sequences were associated with specific HLA alleles at a false discovery rate of 0.05. The authors suggested that the approach could potentially be extended to other disease states and immunological phenotypes. A total of roughly 160 TCR beta chains were listed by the study as associated with cytomegalovirus. In a later analysis, several top co-occurrence clusters were reported to appear linked to parvovirus B19, influenza, CMV and Epstein-Barr virus. Linkage disequilibrium might explain the correlated functional status among segregating V segments, but an unknown experimental factor could not be ruled out. In a later genetic analysis, a missense DCLRE1C variant was associated with V-gene and J-gene trimming of TCR beta chains, and the association was replicated in an independent cohort. The presence/absence analyses assumed that sequencing depth was roughly uniform across donors, and that assumption may not be true. For the cohort, immune exposure information was limited to CMV serostatus. A further reported finding was that TCR beta sequences accurately predicted the HLA-A and HLA-B alleles for most subjects in the first cohort. A cluster of highly shared sequence variants was judged likely to represent a technical artifact of the sequencing pipeline. In vitro tests confirmed that three of the cytomegalovirus-associated TCR beta chains recognize cytomegalovirus antigens. The classifier was reported to diagnose cytomegalovirus status with high specificity and sensitivity in both the original cohort and the validation cohort. In a later analysis, HLA-associated TCR beta chains were found to be more clonally expanded and to have lower generation probabilities than equally common non-associated chains. Because HLA typing was unavailable for some donors at each locus, only the typed subset was used in association tests. Because counts were too low, 15 to 20 rarely observed V segments, including chromosome 9 orphons, were excluded from the earlier analysis of under 650 of the donors. Assigning TCR associations to individual alleles was difficult when HLA alleles, especially DR and DQ, strongly co-occurred. In an earlier analysis of fewer than 700 of the donors, most TCR beta V segments appeared in productive rearrangements about 87% or about 30% of the time, broadly matching IMGT annotations. In a later analysis, the rate of TCR association differed among HLA loci, with DRB1 alleles having the most associated TCRs and HLA-C alleles having the fewest. According to a later analysis, most CMV-associated TCR beta chains appeared to be HLA-restricted, and the HLA associations seemed to be driven largely by CMV exposure.

The sample holds one count of this clone. Its antigen remains unidentified. No much larger clonotype is one base removed from it; base qualities were not supplied. The CDR3 goes from the cysteine to the phenylalanine over 13 residues. Just CDR3 DNA is preserved here, 39 bases in frame from base 1. The germline V gene gives CDR1 as MNHEY and CDR2 as SVGAGI. The V end loses 4 bases and the J end loses 3 bases, and a stretch of 9 bases separates them. Receptor amplification or capture employed the immunoSEQ multiplex PCR assay. A mixture of 60 forward primers for TCR Vbeta segments and 13 reverse primers for TCR Jbeta segments was used in the multiplex PCR. The CDR3 region of rearranged TCR beta genes was amplified from genomic DNA with a multiplex PCR assay. The amplified TCR beta libraries were sequenced on the Illumina HiSeq System as 87-base-pair reads. Per the original workflow: A later analysis tallied 70 million to 100 million unique TCR beta chains across the 666 repertoires, and approximately 12 million of those chains were shared by two or more donors. To remove PCR and sequencing errors, raw reads were error-corrected and collapsed into unique sequences using a nearest-neighbor algorithm that merged closely related sequences. To assign V, D and J gene segments, CDR3 sequences were aligned to IMGT reference sequences. For a sequence to be retained, a match of at least six nucleotides to both a V gene segment and a J gene segment was required. A rearrangement counted as productive if the CDR3 had no stop codons and remained in frame with V and J, and every other rearrangement counted as non-productive. CDR3 was defined according to IMGT convention as the region running from the second conserved V-encoded cysteine to the conserved J-encoded phenylalanine. Sequences without an unambiguous match to a single V gene segment were excluded from the earlier analysis of about 600 of the donors. In an earlier analysis of some 590 of the donors, a V segment was called functional when productive rearrangements were above 56.7%, and segregating when the standard deviation between donors exceeded 5%. A statistical classification framework was built to diagnose cytomegalovirus status from the catalog of TCR beta chain sequences. In a later analysis, TCR nucleotide sequences were compared against IMGT/GENE-DB human TR gene sequences so that V and J genes could be assigned. The TCRdist pipeline was used in a later analysis to assign CDR3 sequences and most-parsimonious VDJ recombination scenarios. In a later analysis, each TCR beta chain was defined by its CDR3 amino acid sequence together with its V-gene family, and reads without a unique V-gene family were excluded. In a later analysis, fewer than 600 highly shared, low-generation-probability nucleotide sequences were removed to address suspected cross-contamination and a sequencing artifact. In a later analysis, a clonal expansion index was calculated for each public chain from normalized within-repertoire ranks of inferred template counts. Generation probabilities in a later analysis came from a VDJ recombination model fitted to out-of-frame rearrangements, and those results were checked against IGoR. A later analysis scored TCR-TCR, TCR-HLA and TCR-CMV co-occurrence with hypergeometric tests, applying a repertoire-size bias correction to TCR pairs. A later analysis estimated false discovery rates by permuting HLA or CMV assignments 20 times. A later analysis grouped co-occurring TCRs with DBSCAN, adding TCRdist sequence similarity when clustering within HLA-allele-positive subsets. For co-occurrence clustering, repertoires with fewer than 30,000 or more than 120,000 public chains were excluded, along with 5 or 6 repertoires with anomalous nucleotide sharing. TCRdb re-hosts the immuneACCESS table, in-frame sequences only. Its copies lack some clones; in the studies checked, an unresolved V gene accounts for under half of them, and the cause for the rest is not known. Clone size and V and J calls were adopted from that table, with D and trimming inferred from the DNA. The sample includes 200,000 or so clones, with 77% observed a single time. The ten largest clonotypes hold over 2% of the sample.

The cohort consisted of more than 650 healthy bone marrow donors. At the time of sampling, all cohort members were nominally healthy, though unrecorded immune exposures were likely present. The donor was CMV seropositive and belonged to the group of more than 250 seropositive cohort members. A peripheral blood sample was provided by each donor, and peripheral blood mononuclear cells were used for TCR beta sequencing. The Qiagen DNeasy Blood Extraction Kit was used to extract genomic DNA from the blood cell samples. Sequencing was performed on PBMCs. The TCR originated in a woman aged 30 to 39 in good health and CMV-seropositive. Rearrangement joined TRBV6-5 to TRBJ1-2; the D gene remains uncertain. The DNA reads TGTGCCAGCAGTTTGGAGGGTCACTATGGCTACACCTTC. Its protein product is CASSLEGHYGYTF.